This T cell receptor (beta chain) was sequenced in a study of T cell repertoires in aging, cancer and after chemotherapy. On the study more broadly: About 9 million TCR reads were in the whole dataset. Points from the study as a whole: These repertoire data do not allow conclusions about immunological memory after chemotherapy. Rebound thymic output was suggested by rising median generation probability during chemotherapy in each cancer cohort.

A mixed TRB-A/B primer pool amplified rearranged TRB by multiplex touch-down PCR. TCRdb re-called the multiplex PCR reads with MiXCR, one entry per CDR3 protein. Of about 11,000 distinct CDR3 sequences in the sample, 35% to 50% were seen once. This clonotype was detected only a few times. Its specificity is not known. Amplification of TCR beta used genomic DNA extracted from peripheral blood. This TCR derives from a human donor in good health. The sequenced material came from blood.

CDR3 residues: CASSLTGNNSPLHF. CDR3 sequence (DNA): TGTGCCAGCAGCTTAACAGGGAATAATTCACCCCTCCACTTT. The genes are TRBV11-1 and TRBJ1-6; possible D gene TRBD1, 6 bases. The germline CDR1 and CDR2 sequences are SGHAT and FQDESV (reference sequence). There are 14 residues in the CDR3. The V end was cut by 2 bases, the J end by 5 bases, with 7 bases between.